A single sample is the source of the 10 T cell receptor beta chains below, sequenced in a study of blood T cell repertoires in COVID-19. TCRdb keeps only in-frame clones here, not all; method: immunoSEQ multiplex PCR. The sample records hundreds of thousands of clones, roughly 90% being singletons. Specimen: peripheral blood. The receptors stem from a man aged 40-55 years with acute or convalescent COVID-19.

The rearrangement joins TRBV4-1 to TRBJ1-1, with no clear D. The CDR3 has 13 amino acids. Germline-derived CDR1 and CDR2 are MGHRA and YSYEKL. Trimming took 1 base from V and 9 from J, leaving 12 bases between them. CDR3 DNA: TGCGCCAGCAGCCAAGGTAGACTGGAGAAAGCTTTCTTT. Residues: CASSQGRLEKAFF.

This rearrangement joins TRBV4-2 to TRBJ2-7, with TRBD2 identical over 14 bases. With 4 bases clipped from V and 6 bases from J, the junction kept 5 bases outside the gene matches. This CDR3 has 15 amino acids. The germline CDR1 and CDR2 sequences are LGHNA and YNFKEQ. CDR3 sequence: CASSLWTSGGTEQYF. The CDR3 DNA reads TGTGCCAGCAGCCTCTGGACTAGCGGGGGGACCGAGCAGTACTTC.

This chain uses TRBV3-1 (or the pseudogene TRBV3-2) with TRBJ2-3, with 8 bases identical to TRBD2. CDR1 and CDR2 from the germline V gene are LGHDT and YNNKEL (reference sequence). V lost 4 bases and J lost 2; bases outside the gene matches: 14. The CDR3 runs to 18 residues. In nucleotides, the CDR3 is TGTGCCAGCAGCCTCCCACCCGGCGGGGGGCTTACCACAGATACGCAGTATTTT. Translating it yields CASSLPPGGGLTTDTQYF.

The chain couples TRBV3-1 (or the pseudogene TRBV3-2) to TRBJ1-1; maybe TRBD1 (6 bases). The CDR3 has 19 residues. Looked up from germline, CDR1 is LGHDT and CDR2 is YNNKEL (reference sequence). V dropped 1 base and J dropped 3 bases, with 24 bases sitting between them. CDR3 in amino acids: CASSQGRRQVAWFDTEAFF. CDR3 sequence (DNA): TGTGCCAGCAGCCAAGGACGGAGACAGGTAGCTTGGTTTGACACTGAAGCTTTCTTT.

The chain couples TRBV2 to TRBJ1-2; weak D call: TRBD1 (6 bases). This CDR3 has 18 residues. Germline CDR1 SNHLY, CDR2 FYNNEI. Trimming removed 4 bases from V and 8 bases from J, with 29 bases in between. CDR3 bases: TGTGCCAGCAGTGCCCGGAGTAACAGGGACGGAACTGGGAAGGGCTACACCTTC. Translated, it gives CASSARSNRDGTGKGYTF.

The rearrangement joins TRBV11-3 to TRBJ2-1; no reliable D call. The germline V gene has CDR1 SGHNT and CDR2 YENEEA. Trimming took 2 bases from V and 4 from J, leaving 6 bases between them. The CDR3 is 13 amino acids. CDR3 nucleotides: TGTGCCAGCAGCTTAAGCAGGTACAATGAGCAGTTCTTC. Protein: CASSLSRYNEQFF.

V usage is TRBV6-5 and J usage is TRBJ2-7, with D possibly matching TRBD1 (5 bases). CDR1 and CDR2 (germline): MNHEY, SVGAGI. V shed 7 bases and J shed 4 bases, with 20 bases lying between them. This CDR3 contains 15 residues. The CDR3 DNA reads TGTGCCAGCATGCTCCCGAGGCAGGGAAATTACGAGCAGTACTTC. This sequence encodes CASMLPRQGNYEQYF.

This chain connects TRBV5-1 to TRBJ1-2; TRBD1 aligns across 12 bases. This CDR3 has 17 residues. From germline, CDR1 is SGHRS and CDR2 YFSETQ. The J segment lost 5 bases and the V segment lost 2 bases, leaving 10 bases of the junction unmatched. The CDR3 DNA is TGCGCCAGCAGCTTCGGTATCGGGACAGGGGGCGGGTATGGCTACACCTTC. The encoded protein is CASSFGIGTGGGYGYTF. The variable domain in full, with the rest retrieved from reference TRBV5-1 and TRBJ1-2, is KAGVTQTPRYLIKTRGQQVTLSCSPISGHRSVSWYQQTPGQGLQFLFEYFSETQRNKGNFPGRFSGRQFSNSRSEMNVSTLELGDSALYLCASSFGIGTGGGYGYTFGSGTRLTVV.

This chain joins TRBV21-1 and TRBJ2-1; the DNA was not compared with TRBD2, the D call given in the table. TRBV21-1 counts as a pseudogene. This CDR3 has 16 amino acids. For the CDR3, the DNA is TGTGCCAGCATCAACGGGGGGAGGCAGTCCTACAATGAGCAGTTCTTC. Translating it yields CASINGGRQSYNEQFF.

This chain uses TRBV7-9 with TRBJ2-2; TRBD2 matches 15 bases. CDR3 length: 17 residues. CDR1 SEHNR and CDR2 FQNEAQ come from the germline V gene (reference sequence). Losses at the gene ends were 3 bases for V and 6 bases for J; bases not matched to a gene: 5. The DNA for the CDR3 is TGTGCCAGCAGCTTGATGGGACTAGCGGGAGGAGCCGGGGAGCTGTTTTTT. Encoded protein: CASSLMGLAGGAGELFF.